This is a list of T cell receptor beta chains from one sample in a study of technical replicates of blood from a handful of donors. Method: immunoSEQ multiplex PCR; TCRdb's copy keeps in-frame clones and lacks some. In the table there are more than 55,000 clones, 91% of which are singletons. The specimen was PBMCs. Receptors were obtained from a human donor in good health. Some clones in this sample may be carry-over from other donors' samples. Each CDR3 is given with its conserved first and last residue. The size field is filled for only some rows; it gives once, few, many or a size class.

clone_size: -; j_call: TRBJ2-7; v_call: TRBV6-5; cdr3_aa: CASSYSMSGRGYEQYF
clone_size: -; j_call: TRBJ1-3; v_call: TRBV5-4; cdr3_aa: CASSPTGGSGNTIYF
clone_size: -; j_call: TRBJ2-3; v_call: TRBV10-1; cdr3_aa: CASSESMGCNVAGGEKASTDTQYF
clone_size: -; j_call: TRBJ2-7; v_call: TRBV4-3; cdr3_aa: CASSQGLMAPSEQYF
clone_size: -; j_call: TRBJ2-3; v_call: TRBV5-6; cdr3_aa: CASSFGTSDFGTDTQYF
clone_size: -; j_call: TRBJ2-7; v_call: TRBV25-1; cdr3_aa: CASSGAFGLAYEQYF
clone_size: -; j_call: TRBJ2-7; v_call: TRBV7-9; cdr3_aa: CASSTSSSYEQYF
clone_size: -; j_call: TRBJ2-4; v_call: TRBV19; cdr3_aa: CASSIALKNIQYF
clone_size: -; j_call: TRBJ2-7; v_call: TRBV27; cdr3_aa: CASSLTGTGFHEQYF
clone_size: -; j_call: TRBJ2-7; v_call: TRBV18; cdr3_aa: CASSLTSGRVYEQYF
clone_size: -; j_call: TRBJ2-3; v_call: TRBV5-1; cdr3_aa: CASSLWGLAGSSGTDTQYF
clone_size: -; j_call: TRBJ1-1; v_call: TRBV19; cdr3_aa: CASSIRENTEAFF
clone_size: -; j_call: TRBJ2-6; v_call: TRBV20-1; cdr3_aa: CSARGANVLTF
clone_size: -; j_call: TRBJ1-6; v_call: TRBV30; cdr3_aa: CAWTGNYNSPLHF
clone_size: few; j_call: TRBJ2-3; v_call: TRBV6-1; cdr3_aa: CASTHGGGADTQYF
clone_size: -; j_call: TRBJ1-4; v_call: TRBV5-5; cdr3_aa: CASSPIYRAASEKLFF
clone_size: -; j_call: TRBJ1-2; v_call: TRBV4-3; cdr3_aa: CASSSRSGYGYTF
clone_size: once; j_call: TRBJ1-4; v_call: TRBV7-2; cdr3_aa: CASSLGLGGRAEKLFF
clone_size: few; j_call: TRBJ2-7; v_call: TRBV5-1; cdr3_aa: CASSLGTASQVKYF
clone_size: medium-sized; j_call: TRBJ2-7; v_call: TRBV5-4; cdr3_aa: CASSLIDRAREQYF
clone_size: -; j_call: TRBJ2-7; v_call: TRBV5-1; cdr3_aa: CASSLGGGSLRGATYEQYF
clone_size: -; j_call: TRBJ1-5; v_call: TRBV4-2; cdr3_aa: CASSPGGSGFYSNQPQHF
clone_size: -; j_call: TRBJ2-1; v_call: TRBV5-1; cdr3_aa: CASSWARQGARNEQFF
clone_size: -; j_call: TRBJ1-2; v_call: TRBV5-1; cdr3_aa: CASSFYRDGYTF
clone_size: -; j_call: TRBJ2-3; v_call: TRBV9; cdr3_aa: CASSVGGHGTDTQYF
clone_size: -; j_call: TRBJ1-1; v_call: TRBV18; cdr3_aa: CASSPFDTEAFF
clone_size: -; j_call: TRBJ1-2; v_call: TRBV18; cdr3_aa: CASSPSQAPSYGYTF
clone_size: once; j_call: TRBJ2-7; v_call: TRBV4-3; cdr3_aa: CASSQDLGSIYEQYF
clone_size: -; j_call: TRBJ2-7; v_call: TRBV18; cdr3_aa: CASSPGQGAREQYF
clone_size: -; j_call: TRBJ2-7; v_call: TRBV5-3; cdr3_aa: CARNYDSSYEQYF
clone_size: once; j_call: TRBJ2-7; v_call: TRBV2; cdr3_aa: CASSEGMGAISEQYF
clone_size: -; j_call: TRBJ2-3; v_call: TRBV7-2; cdr3_aa: CASSSIELVDTQYF
clone_size: -; j_call: TRBJ2-2; v_call: TRBV7-6; cdr3_aa: CASSHRTSGITGELFF
clone_size: -; j_call: TRBJ2-5; v_call: TRBV6-5; cdr3_aa: CASAQGRAQYF
clone_size: -; j_call: TRBJ2-7; v_call: TRBV4-3; cdr3_aa: CASSQDSFDYEQYF
clone_size: -; j_call: TRBJ1-6; v_call: TRBV9; cdr3_aa: CASSARDSNNSPLHF
clone_size: -; j_call: TRBJ2-7; v_call: TRBV19; cdr3_aa: CASSRRGVAYEQYF
clone_size: -; j_call: TRBJ1-2; v_call: TRBV15; cdr3_aa: CATSRDGQGYGYTF
clone_size: -; j_call: TRBJ2-1; v_call: TRBV27; cdr3_aa: CASSGTNNEQFF
clone_size: medium-sized; j_call: TRBJ1-1; v_call: TRBV19; cdr3_aa: CASRGTVNTEAFF
clone_size: -; j_call: TRBJ2-2; v_call: TRBV6-5; cdr3_aa: CASSLGQYTGELFF
clone_size: -; j_call: TRBJ2-7; v_call: TRBV7-2; cdr3_aa: CASSSQTSGGSEQYF
clone_size: -; j_call: TRBJ2-7; v_call: TRBV19; cdr3_aa: CASSPGGPYEQYF
clone_size: -; j_call: TRBJ1-6; v_call: TRBV7-2; cdr3_aa: CASRLQGSSYNSPLHF
clone_size: -; j_call: TRBJ1-2; v_call: TRBV10-3; cdr3_aa: CAIQKWRDSGQNYGYTF
clone_size: once; j_call: TRBJ2-1; v_call: TRBV13; cdr3_aa: CASSSRDSYNEQFF
clone_size: -; j_call: TRBJ1-1; v_call: TRBV29-1; cdr3_aa: CSVVGNRMNTEAFF
clone_size: -; j_call: TRBJ2-3; v_call: TRBV2; cdr3_aa: CASSERRVGGWDTQYF
clone_size: -; j_call: TRBJ2-7; v_call: TRBV7-8; cdr3_aa: CASRSPASLVGEQYF
clone_size: -; j_call: TRBJ1-6; v_call: TRBV4-3; cdr3_aa: CASSQDPGRNSPLHF
clone_size: -; j_call: TRBJ2-7; v_call: TRBV6-6; cdr3_aa: CASHQGGNHEQYF
clone_size: once; j_call: TRBJ2-1; v_call: TRBV6-5; cdr3_aa: CASARLGNSYNEQFF
clone_size: -; j_call: TRBJ2-3; v_call: TRBV4-2; cdr3_aa: CASSQDRGGDASTDTQYF
clone_size: -; j_call: TRBJ1-1; v_call: TRBV6-1; cdr3_aa: CASRDRISWEAFF
clone_size: -; j_call: TRBJ1-2; v_call: TRBV5-5; cdr3_aa: CASSLDFARPPARGYTF